This T cell receptor beta chain was captured in a study of T-cell memory formation after mild COVID-19. About the research overall: TCR clusters were largely donor specific. Findings of the study overall: Memory from before infection featured some responding clones, which suggests cross-reactive memory joined. Clones contracting over day 15 to 85 were CD4/CD8 balanced, with later expanders leaning CD4+.

The CDR3 spans 12 residues. V lost 4 bases and J lost 9, with 10 bases in between. Germline lookup yields CDR1 SGHTA and CDR2 FQGNSA. As regards this clonotype: Its specificity is not known.

Each CDR3 protein is one row after TCRdb ran MiXCR on the 5' RACE reads. The data hold some 50,000 distinct CDR3 sequences, with roughly 12% observed a single time. The chain links TRBV7-2 to TRBJ2-1, with D perhaps TRBD1 (6 bases). The receptor was derived from a man younger than 35 who had mild COVID-19 (a few samples of this study predate the infection). Cell type and time point are not known. Sample: PBMCs or a T cell subset sorted from them (not recorded which). CDR3 coding DNA: TGTGCCAGCAGCTCACAGGGCATTGAGCAGTTCTTC. Its protein product is CASSSQGIEQFF.